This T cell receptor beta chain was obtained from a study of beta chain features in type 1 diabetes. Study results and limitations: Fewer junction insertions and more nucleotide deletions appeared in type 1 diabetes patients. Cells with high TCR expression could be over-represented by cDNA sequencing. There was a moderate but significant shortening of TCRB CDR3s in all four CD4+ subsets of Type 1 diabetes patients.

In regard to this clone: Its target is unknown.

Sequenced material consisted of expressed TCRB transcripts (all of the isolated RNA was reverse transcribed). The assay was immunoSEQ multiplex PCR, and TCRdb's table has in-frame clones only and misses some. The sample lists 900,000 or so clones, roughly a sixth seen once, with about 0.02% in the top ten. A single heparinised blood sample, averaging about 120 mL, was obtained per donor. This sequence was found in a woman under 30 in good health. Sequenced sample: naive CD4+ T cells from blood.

The CDR3 here is CASRPYTGVEQFF. In DNA form, the CDR3 reads TGTGCCAGCAGACCATATACAGGGGTTGAGCAGTTCTTC. The V gene is TRBV7-2, the J gene TRBJ2-1; the match to TRBD1 covers 7 bases. Germline V CDR1 and CDR2: SGHTA, FQGNSA. This CDR3 spans 13 amino acids. V lost 6 bases, J lost 9 bases, and 8 bases stayed unmatched.